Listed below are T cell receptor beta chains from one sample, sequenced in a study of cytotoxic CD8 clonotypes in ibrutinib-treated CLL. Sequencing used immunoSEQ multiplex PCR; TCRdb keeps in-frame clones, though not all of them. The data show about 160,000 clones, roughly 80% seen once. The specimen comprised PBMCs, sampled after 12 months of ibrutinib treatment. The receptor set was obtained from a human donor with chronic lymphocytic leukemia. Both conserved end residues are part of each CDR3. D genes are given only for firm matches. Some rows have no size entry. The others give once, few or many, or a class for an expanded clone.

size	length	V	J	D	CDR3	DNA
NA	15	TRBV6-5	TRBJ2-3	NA	CASSYSGASTDTQYF	TGTGCCAGCAGTTACTCAGGGGCTAGCACAGATACGCAGTATTTT
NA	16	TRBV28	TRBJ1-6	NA	CASSPPGTRDNSPLHF	TGTGCCAGCAGTCCCCCCGGGACAAGGGATAATTCACCCCTCCACTTT
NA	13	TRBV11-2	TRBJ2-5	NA	CASSSGLSETQYF	TGTGCCAGCAGCTCGGGCCTCAGCGAGACCCAGTACTTC
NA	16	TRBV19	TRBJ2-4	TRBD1	CASRDRGTVGKNIQYF	TGTGCCAGCCGGGACAGGGGTACAGTTGGCAAAAACATTCAGTACTTC
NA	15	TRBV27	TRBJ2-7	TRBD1	CASSRTGAQGYEQYF	TGTGCCAGCAGTCGTACAGGGGCGCAGGGCTACGAGCAGTACTTC
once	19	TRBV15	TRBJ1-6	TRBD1	CATSSKGQGARGRNSPLHF	TGTGCCACCAGCAGCAAGGGACAGGGGGCGAGGGGTAGGAATTCACCCCTCCACTTT
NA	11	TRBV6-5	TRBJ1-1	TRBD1	CASRSPGGAFF	TGTGCCAGCAGGTCCCCAGGGGGAGCTTTCTTT
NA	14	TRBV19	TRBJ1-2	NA	CASSIDRGYYGYTF	TGTGCCAGTAGTATAGACAGGGGATACTATGGCTACACCTTC
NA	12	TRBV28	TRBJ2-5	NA	CASSWAKETQYF	TGTGCCAGCAGTTGGGCCAAAGAGACCCAGTACTTC
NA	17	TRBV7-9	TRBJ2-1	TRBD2	CASSLGYSLAGGNEQFF	TGTGCCAGCAGCTTAGGATATTCTCTAGCGGGGGGCAATGAGCAGTTCTTC
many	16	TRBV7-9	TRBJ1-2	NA	CASSSLDPGGNYGYTF	TGTGCCAGCAGCTCATTGGACCCGGGCGGTAACTATGGCTACACCTTC
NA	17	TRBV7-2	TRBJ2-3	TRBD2	CASSWGLAGPRTDTQYF	TGTGCCAGCAGCTGGGGACTAGCGGGTCCAAGGACAGATACGCAGTATTTT
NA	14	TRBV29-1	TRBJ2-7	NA	CSVAGGGTTYEQYF	TGCAGCGTTGCCGGAGGCGGAACCACCTACGAGCAGTACTTC
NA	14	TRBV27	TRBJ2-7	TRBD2	CASSSRGVAGVQYF	TGTGCCAGCAGTTCCCGAGGGGTAGCGGGAGTGCAGTACTTC
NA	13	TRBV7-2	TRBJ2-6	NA	CASSSGGANVLTF	TGTGCCAGCAGCTCAGGAGGGGCCAACGTCCTGACTTTC
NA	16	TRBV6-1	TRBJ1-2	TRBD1	CASSERVGQVVYGYTF	TGTGCCAGCAGTGAACGAGTGGGACAGGTGGTTTATGGCTACACCTTC
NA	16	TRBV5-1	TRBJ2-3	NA	CASSLKVGRPTDTQYF	TGCGCCAGCAGCTTGAAAGTGGGGAGGCCGACCGATACGCAGTATTTT
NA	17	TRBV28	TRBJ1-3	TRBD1	CASSSETGNPSGNTIYF	TGTGCCAGCAGTTCCGAGACAGGGAACCCCTCTGGAAACACCATATATTTT
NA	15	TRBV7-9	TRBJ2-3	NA	CASSLWTTLTDTQYF	TGTGCCAGCAGCTTATGGACTACCTTGACAGATACGCAGTATTTT
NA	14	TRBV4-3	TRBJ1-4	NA	CASSPAREVQKLFF	TGCGCCAGCAGCCCGGCCAGGGAAGTCCAAAAACTGTTTTTT
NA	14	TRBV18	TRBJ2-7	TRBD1	CASSTRQGTHEQYF	TGTGCCAGCTCAACCAGACAGGGCACCCACGAGCAGTACTTC
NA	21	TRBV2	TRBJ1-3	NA	CASSLDFGGLKRVRCGNTIYF	TGTGCCAGCAGCCTAGACTTCGGGGGGCTTAAACGGGTTCGCTGTGGAAACACCATATATTTT
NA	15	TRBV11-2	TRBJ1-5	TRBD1	CASSLGQNSNQPQHF	TGTGCCAGCAGCTTGGGACAGAATAGCAATCAGCCCCAGCATTTT
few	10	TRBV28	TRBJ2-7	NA	CASSPGQQYF	TGTGCCAGCAGCCCGGGACAGCAGTACTTC
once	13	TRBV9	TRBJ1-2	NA	CASSVAGVHGYTF	TGTGCCAGCAGCGTAGCAGGGGTACATGGCTACACCTTC
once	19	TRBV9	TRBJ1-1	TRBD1	CASSVAFGGQGGKGTEAFF	TGTGCCAGCAGCGTAGCTTTCGGGGGACAGGGCGGTAAAGGCACTGAAGCTTTCTTT
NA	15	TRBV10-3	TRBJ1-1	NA	CAIRDKGPMNTEAFF	TGTGCCATCAGGGATAAAGGTCCCATGAACACTGAAGCTTTCTTT
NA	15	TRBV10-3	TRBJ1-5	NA	CAISESIVGNQPQHF	TGTGCCATCAGTGAGTCGATTGTCGGAAATCAGCCCCAGCATTTT
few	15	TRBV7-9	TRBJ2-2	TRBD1	CASSRGTGPTGELFF	TGTGCCAGCAGCCGTGGGACAGGCCCGACCGGGGAGCTGTTTTTT
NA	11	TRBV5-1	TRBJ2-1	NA	CATTSRDEQFF	TGCGCCACCACATCTCGGGATGAGCAGTTCTTC
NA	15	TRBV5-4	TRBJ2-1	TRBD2	CASSLSLAGGNEQFF	TGTGCCAGCAGCTTGTCCCTAGCGGGCGGTAATGAGCAGTTCTTC
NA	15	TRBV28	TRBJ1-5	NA	CASSFRTEGNQPQHF	TGTGCCAGCAGTTTTCGTACAGAGGGCAATCAGCCCCAGCATTTT
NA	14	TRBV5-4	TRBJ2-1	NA	CASSPPSGYNEQFF	TGTGCCAGCAGCCCCCCCAGCGGATACAATGAGCAGTTCTTC
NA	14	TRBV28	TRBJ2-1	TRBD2	CASRATSGYNEQFF	TGTGCCAGCAGAGCGACTAGCGGGTACAATGAGCAGTTCTTC
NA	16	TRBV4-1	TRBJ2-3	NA	CASSQGGQSRGDTQYF	TGCGCCAGCAGCCAAGGAGGACAGTCACGTGGGGATACGCAGTATTTT
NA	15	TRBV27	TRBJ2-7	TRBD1	CASRPGTGGSYEQYF	TGTGCCAGCAGGCCCGGGACAGGGGGCTCCTACGAGCAGTACTTC
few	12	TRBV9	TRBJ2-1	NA	CASSANRDEQFF	TGTGCCAGCAGCGCCAACAGGGATGAGCAGTTCTTC
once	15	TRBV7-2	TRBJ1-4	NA	CASSPQGGLYEKLFF	TGTGCCAGCAGCCCCCAGGGAGGGCTGTATGAAAAACTGTTTTTT
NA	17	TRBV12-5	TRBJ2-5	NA	CASGLAVLIRAQETQYF	TGTGCTAGTGGTTTGGCCGTTTTAATTAGGGCCCAAGAGACCCAGTACTTC
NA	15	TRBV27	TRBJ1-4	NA	CASILRRSTNEKLFF	TGTGCCAGCATCCTCAGGCGGTCAACTAATGAAAAACTGTTTTTT
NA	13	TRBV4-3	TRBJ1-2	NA	CASSQGREGGYTF	TGCGCCAGCAGCCAAGGAAGGGAGGGTGGCTACACCTTC